A selection of T cell receptor beta chains follows, all from one sample in a study of blood T cell repertoires in COVID-19. Profiling relied on immunoSEQ multiplex PCR, and the TCRdb table lists in-frame clones only, not all of them. Here the sample spans about 250,000 clones, around nine tenths being singletons. The sequencing sample was made of peripheral blood. Every receptor here comes from a man aged 80 or over with acute or convalescent COVID-19. Each CDR3 is given with its conserved first and last residue. Each record gives: D gene, J gene, CDR3 length, V gene, clone size, CDR3 protein, CDR3 DNA. The D gene is left open where the match is weak. A clone size is listed for some rows: how often the clone was seen (once, few, many), or a class if it is expanded.

>TRBD1|TRBJ1-1|14|TRBV18|.
CASSLQGMDTEAFF
TGTGCCAGCTCATTACAGGGGATGGACACTGAAGCTTTCTTT
>TRBD1|TRBJ1-1|19|TRBV18|.
CASSRLPPGQGLENTEAFF
TGTGCCAGCTCCCGTCTACCGCCGGGACAGGGGTTGGAGAACACTGAAGCTTTCTTT
>.|TRBJ2-5|15|TRBV3-1/TRBV3-2|few
CASSQGVITEETQYF
TGTGCCAGCAGCCAAGGGGTCATAACAGAAGAGACCCAGTACTTC
>TRBD1|TRBJ2-6|17|TRBV7-9|.
CASSLDPGGSGANVLTF
TGTGCCAGCAGCTTAGATCCAGGGGGAAGCGGGGCCAACGTCCTGACTTTC
>.|TRBJ1-1|14|TRBV5-5|once
CASSFQRANTEAFF
TGTGCCAGCAGCTTCCAGAGGGCGAACACTGAAGCTTTCTTT
>.|TRBJ1-3|19|TRBV9|.
CASSVDSGRGLNSGNTIYF
TGTGCCAGCAGCGTAGATAGTGGCAGGGGTTTAAACTCTGGAAACACCATATATTTT
>TRBD1|TRBJ2-7|17|TRBV27|.
CASSLRGTGGSSYEQYF
TGTGCCAGCAGTTTAAGGGGGACAGGGGGGAGCTCCTACGAGCAGTACTTC
>.|TRBJ1-2|12|TRBV6-6|.
CASIHGGKGYTF
TGTGCCAGCATCCACGGGGGGAAGGGCTACACCTTC
>TRBD2|TRBJ2-2|15|TRBV5-6|.
CASYRAGGFTGELFF
TGTGCCAGTTATCGAGCGGGAGGTTTTACCGGGGAGCTGTTTTTT
>TRBD1|TRBJ2-3|15|TRBV15|.
CATSARTGRTDTQYF
TGTGCCACCAGCGCCCGGACAGGCCGCACAGATACGCAGTATTTT
>.|TRBJ2-7|18|TRBV9|.
CASSVGAGGGIHTYEQYF
TGTGCCAGCAGCGTAGGGGCGGGCGGCGGGATCCACACCTACGAGCAGTACTTC
>TRBD1|TRBJ2-3|15|TRBV19|.
CASSTQGQGADTQYF
TGTGCCAGTAGTACACAGGGACAGGGGGCGGATACGCAGTATTTT
>.|TRBJ2-7|12|TRBV18|.
CASSPTGYEQYF
TGTGCCAGCTCACCAACAGGGTACGAGCAGTACTTC
>.|TRBJ1-5|16|TRBV2|few
CASRLGPSGGNQPQHF
TGTGCCAGCAGGTTGGGACCTTCAGGGGGCAATCAGCCCCAGCATTTT
>.|TRBJ2-1|15|TRBV3-1/TRBV3-2|.
CASSRLGGGYNEQFF
TGTGCCAGCAGCCGCCTGGGTGGGGGGTACAATGAGCAGTTCTTC
>.|TRBJ2-7|11|TRBV29-1|.
CSVEVGGEQYF
TGCAGCGTTGAGGTCGGCGGCGAGCAGTACTTC
>TRBD1|TRBJ1-5|14|TRBV5-5|.
CASSAGTANQPQHF
TGTGCCAGCAGCGCCGGGACAGCGAATCAGCCCCAGCATTTT
>.|TRBJ2-5|15|TRBV3-1/TRBV3-2|.
CASSQARGPQETQYF
TGTGCCAGCAGCCAAGCCAGGGGTCCCCAAGAGACCCAGTACTTC
>TRBD2|TRBJ2-5|14|TRBV3-1/TRBV3-2|.
CASSPGLARETQYF
TGTGCCAGCAGCCCAGGACTAGCGAGAGAGACCCAGTACTTC
>.|TRBJ1-6|13|TRBV29-1|.
CSRQTGCHSPLHF
TGCAGCCGCCAAACAGGGTGTCATTCACCCCTCCACTTT
>.|TRBJ1-5|12|TRBV28|once
CASMRAHQPQHF
TGTGCCAGCATGAGGGCACATCAGCCCCAGCATTTT
>.|TRBJ1-1|14|TRBV5-1|.
CASSLRDGNTEAFF
TGCGCCAGCAGCCTGCGGGACGGAAACACTGAAGCTTTCTTT